This T cell receptor (beta chain) is from a study of OX40 agonist ivuxolimab in advanced cancers. Study details: In three patients, partial responses were observed, one with hepatocellular carcinoma and two with cutaneous melanoma.

Study-level findings and limits: There was clonal expansion of CD4+ and CD8+ blood T cells by week 6 at 0.1 to 3.0 mg/kg.

In the case of this clone: The antigen remains unidentified.

The table came from immunoSEQ multiplex PCR; TCRdb's copy has only in-frame clones and leaves some out. The table includes 70,000 or so clones, approximately 90% detected once. The length of the CDR3 is 13 residues. V lost 4 bases and J lost 3, with 7 bases in between. Germline V gene sequence: CDR1 SNHLY, CDR2 FYNNEI. A history of autoimmune disease or systemic immunosuppression excluded patients. The receptor comes from an adult with an advanced solid tumor such as melanoma, head and neck, liver or kidney cancer. The rearrangement uses TRBV2 and TRBJ1-5; D is uncertain. The starting material was CD4+ or CD8+ T cells sorted from blood, obtained in a trial of the OX40 agonist ivuxolimab. The CDR3 region is CASSVDSNQPQHF. The CDR3 coding sequence is TGTGCCAGCAGTGTTGATTCCAATCAGCCCCAGCATTTT.